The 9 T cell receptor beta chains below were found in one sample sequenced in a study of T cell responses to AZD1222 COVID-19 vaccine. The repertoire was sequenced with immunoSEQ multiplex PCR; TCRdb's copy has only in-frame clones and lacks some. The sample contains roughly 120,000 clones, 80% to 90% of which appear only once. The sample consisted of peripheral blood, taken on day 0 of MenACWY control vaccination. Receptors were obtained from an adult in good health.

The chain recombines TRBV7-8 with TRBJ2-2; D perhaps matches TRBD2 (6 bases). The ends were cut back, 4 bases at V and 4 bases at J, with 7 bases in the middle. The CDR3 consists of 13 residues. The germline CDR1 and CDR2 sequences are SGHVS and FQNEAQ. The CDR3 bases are TGTGCCAGCAGCTGGAGGGGCACCGGGGAGCTGTTTTTT. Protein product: CASSWRGTGELFF.

The CDR3 sequence: CSVAALDGLTYEQYF. The CDR3 DNA follows: TGCAGCGTTGCGGCTCTGGACGGTTTGACCTACGAGCAGTACTTC. The V and J genes are TRBV29-1 and TRBJ2-7; D ambiguous. V was clipped by 4 bases and J by 2 bases, with 18 bases between them. Germline V CDR1 and CDR2: SQVTM, ANQGSEA. The CDR3 runs to 15 residues.

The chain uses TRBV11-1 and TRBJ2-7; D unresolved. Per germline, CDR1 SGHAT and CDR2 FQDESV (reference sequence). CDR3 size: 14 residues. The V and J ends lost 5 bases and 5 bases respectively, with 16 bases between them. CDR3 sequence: CASSPRLAPDEQYF. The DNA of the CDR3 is TGTGCCAGCAGCCCTCGTTTGGCCCCCGACGAGCAGTACTTC.

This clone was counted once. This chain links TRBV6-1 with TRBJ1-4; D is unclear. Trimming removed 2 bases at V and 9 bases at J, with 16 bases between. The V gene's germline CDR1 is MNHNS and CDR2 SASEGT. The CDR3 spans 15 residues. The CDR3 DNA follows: TGTGCCAGCAGTGAAATGTTGGGAGCCTCAAAAAAACTGTTTTTT. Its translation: CASSEMLGASKKLFF.

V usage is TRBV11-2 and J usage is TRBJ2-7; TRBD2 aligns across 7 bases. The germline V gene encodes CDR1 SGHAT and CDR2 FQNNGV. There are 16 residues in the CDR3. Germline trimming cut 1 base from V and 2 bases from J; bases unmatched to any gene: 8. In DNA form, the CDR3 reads TGTGCCAGCAGCTTAGTTGGCGGGAGTGCCACCTACGAGCAGTACTTC. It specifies CASSLVGGSATYEQYF.

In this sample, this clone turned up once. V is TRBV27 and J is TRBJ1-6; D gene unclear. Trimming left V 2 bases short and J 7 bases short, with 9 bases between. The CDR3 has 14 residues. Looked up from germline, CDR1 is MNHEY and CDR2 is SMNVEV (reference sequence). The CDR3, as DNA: TGTGCCAGCAGTTTAGGACCCCCAAATTCACCCCTCCACTTT. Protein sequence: CASSLGPPNSPLHF.

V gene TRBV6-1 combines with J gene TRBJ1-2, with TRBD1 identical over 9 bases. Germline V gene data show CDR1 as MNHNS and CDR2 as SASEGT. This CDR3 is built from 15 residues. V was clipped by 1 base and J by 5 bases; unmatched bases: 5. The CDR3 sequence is CASSEVTGGLYGYTF. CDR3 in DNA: TGTGCCAGCAGTGAAGTTACAGGGGGCTTATATGGCTACACCTTC.

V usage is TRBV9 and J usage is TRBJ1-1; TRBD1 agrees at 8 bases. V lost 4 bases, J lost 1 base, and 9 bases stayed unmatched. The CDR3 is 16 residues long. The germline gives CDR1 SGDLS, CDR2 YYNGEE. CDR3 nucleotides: TGTGCCAGCAGCAAGCTACCTGGGACAGGGAACACTGAAGCTTTCTTT. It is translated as CASSKLPGTGNTEAFF.

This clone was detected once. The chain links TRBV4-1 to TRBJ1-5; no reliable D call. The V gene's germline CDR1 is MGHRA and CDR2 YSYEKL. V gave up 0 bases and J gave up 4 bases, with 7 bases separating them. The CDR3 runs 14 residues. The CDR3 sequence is CASSQDAGNQPQHF. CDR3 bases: TGCGCCAGCAGCCAAGACGCGGGGAATCAGCCCCAGCATTTT.